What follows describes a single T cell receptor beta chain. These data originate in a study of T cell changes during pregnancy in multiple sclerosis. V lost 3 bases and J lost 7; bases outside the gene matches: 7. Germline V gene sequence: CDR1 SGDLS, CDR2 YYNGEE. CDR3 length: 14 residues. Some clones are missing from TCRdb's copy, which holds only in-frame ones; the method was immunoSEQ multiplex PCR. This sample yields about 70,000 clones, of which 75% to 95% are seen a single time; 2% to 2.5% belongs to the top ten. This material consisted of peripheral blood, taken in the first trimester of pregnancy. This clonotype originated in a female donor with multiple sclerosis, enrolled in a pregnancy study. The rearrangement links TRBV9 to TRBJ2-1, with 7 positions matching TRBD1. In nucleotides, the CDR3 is TGTGCCAGCAGCGGAGGGGACAGTGGAAATGAGCAGTTCTTC. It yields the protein CASSGGDSGNEQFF. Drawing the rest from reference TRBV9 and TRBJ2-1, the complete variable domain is DSGVTQTPKHLITATGQRVTLRCSPRSGDLSVYWYQQSLDQGLQFLIQYYNGEERAKGNILERFSAQQFPDLHSELNLSSLELGDSALYFCASSGGDSGNEQFFGPGTRLTVL.